This TCR beta chain was profiled in a study of blood T cell repertoires in COVID-19 (dated by TCRdb to 2018 to 2021). For the study in its entirety: Samples from collaborators originated in the United States, Italy and Spain and spanned both the acute and convalescent phases of COVID-19. The prospective study material was composed of cDNA or gDNA derived from T cells, B-cell-depleted T cells, or PBMCs. Subjects who had been exposed to COVID-19, were actively infected with it, or had recovered from it provided the deeply sampled blood TCRbeta repertoires that made up the dataset. The repertoires were released in a freely available public database intended as a resource for research on the immune response to SARS-CoV-2. Samples were obtained from the ongoing ImmuneRACE study (first 160 participants) and from 950 to 1,500 subjects provided by 6 global collaborators. Nearly every sample came with metadata listing a de-identified subject ID, COVID-19 status, age in years and sex. Where HLA class I and class II types were available, the types were taken from metadata supplied by the sample provider, not from assay-based typing. What the study reported, not specific to this receptor: Clinical and demographic metadata were provided uncurated, with the amount varying by source and participant.

TCRbeta CDR3 regions were amplified from genomic DNA using the immunoSEQ Assay, a bias-controlled multiplex PCR. From the authors' description of their analysis: Within the assay, amplification of reference gene primers was used to estimate how many nucleated cells each sample contained. Sequence reads were collapsed and filtered to measure the absolute abundance of every unique TCRbeta CDR3 rearrangement. For each sample, productive Simpson clonality was calculated by taking the square root of Simpson's diversity index across productive rearrangements. TCRdb's version of the immuneACCESS table is confined to in-frame rearrangements and falls short of the full clone set. An unresolved V gene accounts for under half of the shortfall where checked; the remainder is of unknown origin. From that table come the V and J calls and clone size; the DNA was used to work out D and trimming. This sample lists around 140,000 clones; about 87% were detected once. The leading ten clones occupy approximately 6.2% of the sample.

Regarding this clone: Its antigen remains unidentified. No base qualities exist here, and no much larger clone lies one base off it.

Each collaborating institution followed its own protocols to collect whole blood in K2EDTA tubes. Collaborator samples were shipped for TCRbeta analysis as frozen whole blood, isolated PBMCs, or DNA extracted from either sample type. The germline V gene specifies MNHEY as CDR1 and SVGAGI as CDR2. V is pared back by 6 bases and J by 3 bases, with 11 bases lying between the germline termini. The cysteine opens and the phenylalanine closes a CDR3 of 13 amino acids. Only CDR3 DNA remains: 39 bases, in frame from the first base. The chain joins TRBV6-5 to TRBJ2-5, with TRBD2 perhaps the D gene, on 5 matching bases. Sequences were obtained from peripheral blood. This receptor was identified in a man aged 80 or over with acute or convalescent COVID-19. The DNA reads TGTGCCAGCAGCCCCCTGCGGGAAGAGACCCAGTACTTC. This codes for CASSPLREETQYF.